The 30 T cell receptor beta chains presented below share a single source sample, sequenced in a study of blood T cells in healthy people across ages. Next came a second PCR, run for about 7 to 11 cycles, which used a sample-barcoded 5' primer along with a J-beta primer mix. Each CDR3 protein is one row after TCRdb ran MiXCR on the 5' RACE reads. This repertoire shows approximately 940,000 distinct CDR3 sequences, 40% to 60% found once; its top ten account for 13%. Specimen: blood. The receptors stem from a man aged 30-40 years in good health.

This clonotype has more than one count but fewer than ten. The chain joins TRBV30 to TRBJ1-5, with D perhaps TRBD1 (5 bases). Between the trimmed V and J ends, which lost 0 bases and 4 bases, there was a span of 10 bases. Germline lookup yields CDR1 GTSNPN and CDR2 SVGIG (reference sequence). The CDR3 loop spans 14 amino acids. CDR3 nucleotide sequence: TGTGCCTGGAGTGTAGACGGGGGAAATCAGCCCCAGCATTTT. Its protein is CAWSVDGGNQPQHF.

The chain combines TRBV5-1 with TRBJ2-7, with D maybe TRBD2 (6 bases). V lost 7 bases, J lost 6 bases, and 14 bases lay in between. The CDR3 extends over 12 amino acids. CDR1 SGHRS and CDR2 YFSETQ come from the germline V gene. Here the CDR3 reads CASSGTGGEQYF. The CDR3 DNA sequence: TGCGCCAGCTCTGGGACCGGGGGCGAGCAGTACTTC.

The chain links TRBV29-1 to TRBJ2-5; the D is unclear. The J call may be in error: the DNA end matches TRBJ2-7 better. Looked up from germline, CDR1 is SQVTM and CDR2 is ANQGSEA. The CDR3 loop spans 11 amino acids. CDR3 amino acids: CSVEDLSEQYF. CDR3 nucleotide sequence: TGCAGCGTTGAAGATCTGAGCGAGCAGTACTTC.

The rearrangement uses TRBV5-1 and TRBJ2-5; 10 bases line up with TRBD2. Germline V gene data show CDR1 as SGHRS and CDR2 as YFSETQ. The V gene end was trimmed by 0 bases and the J gene end by 11 bases; junction bases not matched to a gene: 13. There are 16 residues in the CDR3. The CDR3 loop is CASSLGRSGGTNEQYF. The DNA for the CDR3 is TGCGCCAGCAGCTTGGGGCGTAGCGGGGGGACCAATGAGCAGTACTTC.

This clonotype has at least ten counts. A read error may be the cause here, since a much bigger clone is one base away. The chain carries TRBV20-1 and TRBJ2-5; 10 nucleotides line up with TRBD1. The CDR3 consists of 14 residues. Germline CDR1 reads DFQATT; CDR2 reads SNEGSKA (reference sequence). Trimming removed 5 bases from V and 11 bases from J; junction bases left unmatched: 14. The CDR3 nucleotides read TGCAGTGCTCTCGGGACAGGGGTCTCATTTGAGCAGTACTTC. The encoded protein is CSALGTGVSFEQYF.

This clonotype showed up just a few times. The gene calls are TRBV12-3 or TRBV12-4 and TRBJ2-7; 10 bases match TRBD1. Trimming removed 1 base from V and 6 bases from J; junction bases left unmatched: 6. CDR3 length equals 15 residues. CDR3 region: CASSLDDRGLLEQYF. In nucleotides, the CDR3 is TGTGCCAGCAGTTTAGACGACAGGGGGCTTCTCGAGCAGTACTTC.

The chain has TRBV6-5 and TRBJ2-2; 7 nucleotides agree with TRBD1. CDR3 length: 16 amino acids. With V trimmed by 2 bases and J by 4 bases, 7 bases remained unmatched. Germline V gives CDR1 MNHEY, CDR2 SVGAGI. The DNA for the CDR3 is TGTGCCAGCAGTTACAAGGACGAGGGGGCCACCGGGGAGCTGTTTTTT. It is translated as CASSYKDEGATGELFF.

This clonotype has only a few counts. This sequence joins TRBV3-1 and TRBJ2-1; possibly TRBD2 for D (5 bases). The CDR3 totals 14 residues. Trimming removed 0 bases at V and 8 bases at J, with 11 bases between. Germline CDR1 reads LGHDT; CDR2 reads YNNKEL (reference sequence). The CDR3 DNA follows: TGTGCCAGCAGCCAAGATCGGGGAGCCCATGAGCAGTTCTTC. This sequence encodes CASSQDRGAHEQFF.

The chain recombines TRBV9 with TRBJ1-2; TRBD1 matches at 7 bases. With V trimmed by 3 bases and J by 6 bases, 8 bases remained unmatched. The germline V gene encodes CDR1 SGDLS and CDR2 YYNGEE. The CDR3 is 14 residues long. CDR3 nucleotide sequence: TGTGCCAGCAGCGCCCAGGGACAGACGAATGGCTACACCTTC. It is translated as CASSAQGQTNGYTF.

This clonotype has more than one count but fewer than ten. The V and J genes are TRBV29-1 and TRBJ2-3; TRBD2 is a possible D gene (7 bases). The CDR3 is 15 residues long. The V and J ends lost 7 bases and 2 bases respectively, with 19 bases between them. Germline lookup yields CDR1 SQVTM and CDR2 ANQGSEA. CDR3 amino acids: CSAGGRGAYTDTQYF. CDR3 in DNA: TGCAGCGCTGGTGGTCGGGGGGCTTACACAGATACGCAGTATTTT.

This sequence joins TRBV2 and TRBJ2-7, with D possibly matching TRBD1 (5 bases). CDR3 size: 13 residues. The germline V gene encodes CDR1 SNHLY and CDR2 FYNNEI. V gave up 7 bases and J gave up 5 bases, with 15 bases separating them. The CDR3 protein is CASNGRGVHEQYF. The CDR3 DNA reads as TGTGCCAGCAACGGAAGGGGTGTCCACGAGCAGTACTTC.

In its sample, this clonotype was seen a few times. V and J are TRBV11-3 and TRBJ2-6; TRBD1 agrees at 8 bases. CDR3 length equals 17 residues. The germline V gene has CDR1 SGHNT and CDR2 YENEEA. The J segment lost 4 bases and the V segment lost 4 bases, leaving 9 bases of the junction unmatched. This CDR3 is CASSYTQGARGANVLTF. DNA of the CDR3: TGTGCCAGCAGCTATACGCAGGGGGCGCGAGGGGCCAACGTCCTGACTTTC.

The rearrangement uses TRBV7-9 and TRBJ1-2, with D maybe TRBD1 (6 bases). Germline V gives CDR1 SEHNR, CDR2 FQNEAQ (reference sequence). V was cut by 1 base and J by 5 bases, with 14 bases left in between. The CDR3 totals 15 residues. The CDR3 DNA reads as TGTGCCAGCAGCTTAGGACAGACAAGGGGGTATGGCTACACCTTC. Amino acids: CASSLGQTRGYGYTF.

The chain couples TRBV7-2 to TRBJ2-1; D is possibly TRBD2 (7 bases). V was pared by 1 base and J by 7 bases, with 17 bases between. Germline lookup yields CDR1 SGHTA and CDR2 FQGNSA. The CDR3 is 16 residues long. This chain's CDR3 is CASSLEGGGAGNEQFF. CDR3 bases: TGTGCCAGCAGCTTAGAAGGAGGGGGGGCAGGGAATGAGCAGTTCTTC.

The rearrangement links TRBV6-5 to TRBJ1-5, with a weak D call TRBD1 (6 bases). Germline V gene lookup returns CDR1 MNHEY and CDR2 SVGAGI. The CDR3 has 13 amino acids. The V and J ends lost 6 bases and 10 bases respectively, with 16 bases between them. This CDR3 reads CASSLTGIGPQHF. The CDR3 nucleotides are TGTGCCAGCAGCTTGACAGGCATAGGACCCCAGCATTTT.

The V call is TRBV7-2, the J call TRBJ2-3; TRBD2 might be the D (7 bases). The CDR3 contains 14 residues. The V end was cut by 3 bases, the J end by 4 bases, with 11 bases between. Germline V lookup: CDR1 SGHTA, CDR2 FQGNSA. The CDR3 region is CASSFGGLADTQYF. The CDR3 region has the DNA TGTGCCAGCAGCTTCGGGGGGCTGGCAGATACGCAGTATTTT.

This clonotype was observed a handful of times. The chain has TRBV4-1 and TRBJ1-1, with D uncertain. This CDR3 region has 14 residues. Germline V gene lookup returns CDR1 MGHRA and CDR2 YSYEKL. Trimming left V 1 base short and J 1 base short, with 7 bases between. This CDR3 is CASSQGAENTEAFF. For the CDR3, the DNA is TGCGCCAGCAGCCAAGGGGCCGAGAACACTGAAGCTTTCTTT.

The chain carries TRBV30 and TRBJ1-5, with TRBD1 matching over 8 bases. With 5 bases clipped from V and 0 bases from J, the junction kept 3 bases outside the gene matches. Germline values: CDR1 GTSNPN, CDR2 SVGIG (reference sequence). The CDR3 is made up of 14 amino acids. The CDR3 is CAWQGADSNQPQHF. For the CDR3, the DNA is TGTGCCTGGCAGGGGGCGGATAGCAATCAGCCCCAGCATTTT.

The gene calls are TRBV12-3 or TRBV12-4 and TRBJ2-2, with 7 bases identical to TRBD1. This CDR3 is 14 amino acids long. Trimming removed 5 bases from V and 5 bases from J; junction bases left unmatched: 5. The CDR3 is CASSQQGRTGELFF. CDR3 sequence (DNA): TGTGCCAGCAGTCAACAGGGGCGGACCGGGGAGCTGTTTTTT.

The chain combines TRBV6-5 with TRBJ1-2; 7 nucleotides agree with TRBD1. Germline-derived CDR1 and CDR2 are MNHEY and SVGAGI. Losses at the gene ends were 5 bases for V and 4 bases for J; bases not matched to a gene: 10. CDR3 length: 15 residues. The CDR3 nucleotides read TGTGCCAGCAGTAACGATCGTTCAGGGGGCTATGGCTACACCTTC. It yields the protein CASSNDRSGGYGYTF.

CDR3 coding DNA: TGTGCCAGCAGCACCCGGGACAGGGTAGCCGATACGCAGTATTTT. Protein product: CASSTRDRVADTQYF. This chain uses TRBV7-8 with TRBJ2-3; 9 nucleotides line up with TRBD1. The V gene's germline CDR1 is SGHVS and CDR2 FQNEAQ. The CDR3 runs 15 residues. The J segment lost 6 bases and the V segment lost 5 bases, leaving 9 bases of the junction unmatched.

The chain employs TRBV12-3 or TRBV12-4 and TRBJ2-2; weak D call: TRBD2 (5 bases). V lost 3 bases and J 3 bases, leaving 11 bases between the germline ends. CDR3 size: 15 residues. CDR3: CASSFARTYTGELFF. The CDR3 DNA reads TGTGCCAGCAGTTTTGCCCGGACTTACACCGGGGAGCTGTTTTTT.

The CDR3 DNA is TGCAGCGTCAGACTAGCTGGCTCCTACAATGAGCAGTTCTTC. It is translated as CSVRLAGSYNEQFF. The V call is TRBV29-1, the J call TRBJ2-1; 7 nucleotides match TRBD2. The J segment lost 0 bases and the V segment lost 6 bases, leaving 5 bases of the junction unmatched. Germline V gene lookup returns CDR1 SQVTM and CDR2 ANQGSEA. This CDR3 contains 14 residues.

This clonotype was seen only once. This clone may be a read error of a much larger clone one base away. V is TRBV2 and J is TRBJ1-5; D is undetermined. V dropped 2 bases and J dropped 4 bases, with 6 bases sitting between them. The CDR3 covers 13 residues. Germline assignment: CDR1 SNHLY and CDR2 FYNNEI. CDR3 loop: CASSEHGNQPQHF. For the CDR3, the DNA is TGTGCCAGCAGTGAACACGGAAATCAGCCCCAGCATTTT.

This clonotype was seen more than once but under ten times. The chain links TRBV25-1 to TRBJ2-1; maybe TRBD2 (6 bases). Trimming removed 3 bases at V and 8 bases at J, with 17 bases between. The CDR3 has 15 amino acids. In germline, CDR1 is MGHDK, CDR2 SYGVNS. The CDR3 region is CASSDLAAVTDEQFF. CDR3 nucleotides: TGTGCCAGCAGTGACTTAGCGGCGGTAACGGATGAGCAGTTCTTC.

In the case of this clonotype: It may be a read error: a sequence one base away is much more abundant. The chain is built from TRBV7-6 and TRBJ2-3; D may correspond to TRBD1 or TRBD2 (5 bases each). The CDR3 has 15 residues. Germline V lookup: CDR1 SGHVS, CDR2 FNYEAQ. CDR3 sequence: CASSLGGASTDAQYF. CDR3 sequence (DNA): TGTGCCAGCAGCTTGGGTGGGGCTAGCACAGATGCGCAGTATTTT.

The chain carries TRBV7-2 and TRBJ2-1; 14 nucleotides agree with TRBD2. CDR1 and CDR2 from the germline V gene are SGHTA and FQGNSA. With V trimmed by 6 bases and J by 12 bases, 7 bases remained unmatched. The CDR3 loop spans 14 amino acids. CDR3 amino acids: CASRVGLAGGRQFF. The CDR3 region has the DNA TGTGCCAGCAGGGTAGGACTAGCGGGGGGTCGGCAGTTCTTC.

This clonotype was seen a few times. This chain joins TRBV27 and TRBJ2-7; TRBD1 aligns across 10 bases. The CDR3 has 13 residues. The V segment lost 8 bases and the J segment 0 bases; nucleotides outside the gene matches: 1. Germline assignment: CDR1 MNHEY and CDR2 SMNVEV (reference sequence). The CDR3, as DNA: TGTGCCAGCGGGGACAGGGGCTCCTACGAGCAGTACTTC. Its protein product is CASGDRGSYEQYF.

The chain couples TRBV4-1 to TRBJ2-5, with TRBD1 as a possible D gene (6 bases). CDR3 size: 15 residues. V was shortened by 0 bases and J by 4 bases, with 12 bases between the two germline ends. Per the germline V gene, CDR1 is MGHRA and CDR2 is YSYEKL. CDR3 amino acids: CASSQEPVTGETQYF. In DNA form, the CDR3 reads TGCGCCAGCAGCCAAGAGCCGGTGACAGGAGAGACCCAGTACTTC.

The CDR3 loop reads CSASLGPPTDTQYF. The CDR3 nucleotides read TGCAGTGCTAGTTTGGGGCCGCCGACAGATACGCAGTATTTT. The genes are TRBV20-1 and TRBJ2-3, with D maybe TRBD1 (5 bases). CDR3 length: 14 amino acids. V lost 3 bases and J lost 3, with 13 bases in between. Germline V lookup: CDR1 DFQATT, CDR2 SNEGSKA (reference sequence).